This T cell receptor (beta chain) was found in a study of immune characteristics of hereditary and idiopathic chronic pancreatitis. In terms of the full investigation: The study examined local immune cells and TCRbeta repertoires in the pancreas in hereditary and idiopathic chronic pancreatitis, using control pancreases from organ donors for comparison. TCRbeta sequencing covered 5 control pancreases, fewer than 10 hereditary chronic pancreatitis pancreases and roughly six idiopathic chronic pancreatitis pancreases. The gDNA-based approach was selected because the approach required minimal in vitro experimental manipulation of T cells infiltrating the pancreas. Results the study describes overall, beyond this receptor: Significantly increased TCRbeta repertoire diversity and reduced clonality were observed in both chronic pancreatitis groups relative to controls. Chronic pancreatitis caused by alcohol use was excluded from the study. Because patient tissue could be obtained only at the time of TPIAT, immune findings may have been influenced by differences in disease duration. Numbers of productive TCR rearrangements correlated positively with disease severity scores among fewer than 15 chronic pancreatitis patients. Differences in Vbeta-Jbeta gene family usage, including TRBV10, TRBV19, TRBV23 and TRBV5, were found between hereditary and idiopathic chronic pancreatitis.

The library was produced with the immunoSEQ multiplex PCR assay. The TCRbeta CDR3 region and neighboring sequences were amplified from pancreatic genomic DNA and then sequenced. For the original study's pipeline: Repertoire diversity was assessed as a mean normalized Shannon-Wiener index, together with productive clonality and counts of productive rearrangements. Control and chronic pancreatitis repertoire metrics were compared by means of the nonparametric Mann-Whitney U test. CDR3beta sequences with identical amino acid composition and length across subjects were defined as shared clonotypes. The clones in this table, taken by TCRdb from immuneACCESS, are in-frame only. Not every clone is retained; where verified, under half of the shortfall comes from an unresolved V gene, and the cause of the rest is unknown. The V and J calls and clone size are taken from that table; D and trimming were inferred from the DNA. The sample has roughly 13,000 clones on record, roughly 80% of them singletons. 13% to 15% of the sample is in the top ten clones.

Chronic pancreatitis pancreas tissue was obtained from patients undergoing total pancreatectomy with islet autotransplantation (TPIAT). No known history of diabetes was present in the included chronic pancreatitis patients. Genomic DNA was extracted directly from bulk pancreas tissue, without T cell sorting, for TCRbeta sequencing. Pancreas tissues were collected consecutively from patients and organ donors at two US centers. To note about this clone: It has no known antigen specificity. No base-level quality is on record; no much larger clone is a single base apart.

From the germline V gene, CDR1 is SNHLY and CDR2 is FYNNEI. From cysteine to phenylalanine, the CDR3 is 15 amino acids long. The read is trimmed to its CDR3 DNA, 45 bases read in frame from base 1. The junction shows trimming of 5 bases on V and 5 bases on J, and the gene matches do not reach 12 bases of it. Sequencing used pancreas tissue with hereditary chronic pancreatitis. The rearranged segments are TRBV2 and TRBJ2-7; 7 of the junction bases match TRBD2. The sequence derives from a human donor with chronic pancreatitis. The CDR3 region reads CASSKKRSGDDEQYF. In nucleotide form, the sequence is TGTGCCAGCAGTAAAAAGCGGAGCGGGGACGACGAGCAGTACTTC.